These 32 T cell receptor beta chains share one sample of origin, sequenced in a study of cytomegalovirus exposure and HLA in healthy donors. The PCR ran on 60 Vbeta and 13 Jbeta primers. Generated by immunoSEQ multiplex PCR, the TCRdb table keeps only in-frame clones and is missing some. The data show around 120,000 clones, approximately 80% seen once. Sequenced sample: PBMCs. These receptors came from a man between 50 and 59 years old in good health and CMV-seropositive.

The chain has TRBV5-1 and TRBJ2-1, with TRBD1 matching 9 bases. From germline, CDR1 is SGHRS and CDR2 YFSETQ. V was clipped by 4 bases and J by 6 bases; unmatched bases: 11. This CDR3 comprises 16 residues. CDR3 loop: CASSPWTGVIGNEQFF. CDR3 in DNA: TGCGCCAGCAGCCCCTGGACAGGGGTTATAGGCAATGAGCAGTTCTTC.

This chain links TRBV15 with TRBJ1-1; the D is unclear. V lost 1 base and J 2 bases, leaving 5 bases between the germline ends. Per the germline V gene, CDR1 is LNHNV and CDR2 is YYDKDF (reference sequence). This CDR3 spans 13 amino acids. The CDR3 bases are TGTGCCACCAGCAGAGGACAAAACACTGAAGCTTTCTTT. Protein sequence: CATSRGQNTEAFF. Full variable domain (outside the CDR3, taken from reference TRBV15 and TRBJ1-1): DAMVIQNPRYQVTQFGKPVTLSCSQTLNHNVMYWYQQKSSQAPKLLFHYYDKDFNNEADTPDNFQSRRPNTSFCFLDIRSPGLGDTAMYLCATSRGQNTEAFFGQGTRLTVV.

There are a few counts of this clone. This chain links TRBV30 with TRBJ2-5, with a weak D call TRBD2 (6 bases). The tail of the sequence fits TRBJ2-7 better, so the J call may be wrong. Germline V lookup: CDR1 GTSNPN, CDR2 SVGIG (reference sequence). The CDR3 totals 12 residues. The CDR3: CAWGLGLYEQYF. The CDR3 nucleotides read TGTGCCTGGGGTCTGGGACTCTACGAGCAGTACTTC.

The chain combines TRBV2 with TRBJ2-1; TRBD1 matches at 8 bases. The V gene's germline CDR1 is SNHLY and CDR2 FYNNEI. V was clipped by 7 bases and J by 9 bases; unmatched bases: 8. The CDR3 consists of 13 residues. The CDR3 reads CASKETGVSEQFF. The CDR3 DNA reads as TGTGCCAGCAAAGAGACAGGGGTTAGTGAGCAGTTCTTC.

The chain recombines TRBV2 with TRBJ1-1; TRBD1 matches at 7 bases. There are 13 residues in the CDR3. V lost 4 bases to trimming and J lost 4 bases; unmatched junction nucleotides: 3. Germline V gives CDR1 SNHLY, CDR2 FYNNEI. The CDR3 here is CASSVDRATEAFF. The CDR3 nucleotides are TGTGCCAGCAGTGTCGACAGGGCCACTGAAGCTTTCTTT.

This clone was seen a few times. The CDR3 here is CASSAREGGNTIYF. The CDR3 DNA is TGTGCCAGCAGCGCCCGGGAAGGTGGAAACACCATATATTTT. The J gene is TRBJ1-3, the V gene TRBV5-4; D remains unclear. CDR3 length: 14 amino acids. V was cut by 4 bases and J by 3 bases, with 11 bases left in between. Germline-derived CDR1 and CDR2 are SGHNT and YYREEE (reference sequence).

The chain uses TRBV11-2 and TRBJ2-1, with 8 bases matching TRBD1. J was trimmed by 7 bases and V by 1 base; bases with no gene match: 6. Germline lookup yields CDR1 SGHAT and CDR2 FQNNGV. CDR3 size: 15 residues. CDR3 in DNA: TGTGCCAGCAGCTTAGCCAGGGGGCGACGTAATGAGCAGTTCTTC. Residues: CASSLARGRRNEQFF.

CDR3: CASSRTATAYEQYF. For the CDR3, the DNA is TGTGCCAGCAGCCGGACAGCTACCGCCTACGAGCAGTACTTC. V gene TRBV6-5 combines with J gene TRBJ2-7, with a possible D match to TRBD1 (6 bases). The CDR3 has 14 residues. CDR1 MNHEY and CDR2 SVGAGI come from the germline V gene. V dropped 6 bases and J dropped 2 bases, with 14 bases sitting between them.

This clone occurred a few times. An end of the junction differs from the germline gene, which may be a read error. J is TRBJ2-5 and V is TRBV11-2; D perhaps matches TRBD1 (6 bases). The J call may be wrong; the DNA end is better matched by TRBJ2-7. The CDR3 contains 15 residues. Germline-derived CDR1 and CDR2 are SGHAT and FQNNGV. For the CDR3, the DNA is TGTGCCAGCGGCTTAACGACCCGGGACATCTCCGAGCAGTACTTC. Amino acids: CASGLTTRDISEQYF.

The genes are TRBV11-2 and TRBJ1-1, with 7 bases matching TRBD1. CDR1 is SGHAT and CDR2 is FQNNGV in the germline V gene. The CDR3 contains 14 residues. Trimming cost V 5 bases and J 6 bases; bases outside gene matches: 9. DNA of the CDR3: TGTGCCAGCAGCCTGGGACAGAGTGTCGCTGAAGCTTTCTTT. Translated, it gives CASSLGQSVAEAFF.

The chain couples TRBV4-3 to TRBJ1-2; D may be TRBD1 (6 bases). This CDR3 is 15 amino acids long. Germline V gene data show CDR1 as LGHNA and CDR2 as YSLEER. V shed 7 bases and J shed 0 bases, with 15 bases lying between them. This chain's CDR3 is CASKRGRGSNYGYTF. CDR3 nucleotide sequence: TGCGCCAGCAAAAGGGGCAGGGGTTCTAACTATGGCTACACCTTC.

The V gene is TRBV28, the J gene TRBJ1-6; TRBD1 matches at 7 bases. The CDR3 covers 14 residues. J was trimmed by 5 bases and V by 3 bases; bases with no gene match: 1. The germline gives CDR1 MDHEN, CDR2 SYDVKM. CDR3 amino acids: CASSFTGDNSPLHF. Written as DNA, the CDR3 is TGTGCCAGCAGTTTCACAGGGGATAATTCACCCCTCCACTTT.

This clone came up a few times. This chain uses TRBV29-1 with TRBJ1-3; no reliable D call. This CDR3 region has 13 residues. Trimming removed 1 base from V and 4 bases from J, with 8 bases in between. Looked up from germline, CDR1 is SQVTM and CDR2 is ANQGSEA. For the CDR3, the DNA is TGCAGCGTTGAAGGCCCGGGAGGAAACACCATATATTTT. It translates to CSVEGPGGNTIYF.

V usage is TRBV6-5 and J usage is TRBJ2-1; perhaps TRBD2 as D (5 bases). CDR3 length: 16 amino acids. The V gene's germline CDR1 is MNHEY and CDR2 SVGAGI. The V end lost 2 bases, the J end lost 5 bases, and 16 bases lay between the germline ends. This CDR3 is CASSYQRIGMNNEQFF. CDR3 nucleotide sequence: TGTGCCAGCAGTTACCAGCGGATCGGTATGAACAATGAGCAGTTCTTC.

The chain is built from TRBV5-1 and TRBJ1-4; possibly TRBD1 for D (5 bases). Germline CDR1 reads SGHRS; CDR2 reads YFSETQ. V was clipped by 5 bases and J by 7 bases, with 18 bases between them. The CDR3 runs 15 residues. CDR3 DNA sequence: TGCGCCAGCAGGTCCGGAGGGGAAAGGGTTGAAAAACTGTTTTTT. It codes for CASRSGGERVEKLFF.

The chain combines TRBV10-1 with TRBJ2-2; the match to TRBD1 covers 7 bases. The length of the CDR3 is 19 residues. V lost 3 bases and J lost 2; bases outside the gene matches: 15. The germline CDR1 and CDR2 sequences are WNHNN and SYGVQD (reference sequence). CDR3 DNA sequence: TGCGCCAGCAGTGACCCAGAGTCGGCAGGACAGGCTAACACCGGGGAGCTGTTTTTT. Its translation is CASSDPESAGQANTGELFF.

The chain recombines TRBV5-4 with TRBJ1-4; TRBD1 aligns across 9 bases. Germline V gene data show CDR1 as SGHNT and CDR2 as YYREEE (reference sequence). The trim removed 1 base at V and 8 bases at J, leaving 0 bases unmatched. The CDR3 runs 13 residues. The CDR3, as DNA: TGTGCCAGCAGCTTGACAGGGGGCGAAAAACTGTTTTTT. Protein: CASSLTGGEKLFF. The full variable domain, completed using reference TRBV5-4 and TRBJ1-4, is ETGVTQSPTHLIKTRGQQVTLRCSSQSGHNTVSWYQQALGQGPQFIFQYYREEENGRGNFPPRFSGLQFPNYSSELNVNALELDDSALYLCASSLTGGEKLFFGSGTQLSVL.

This chain links TRBV13 with TRBJ2-3, with 11 bases that match TRBD2. This CDR3 comprises 19 residues. The trim removed 4 bases at V and 0 bases at J, leaving 12 bases unmatched. CDR1 and CDR2 (germline): PRHDT, FYEKMQ (reference sequence). For the CDR3, the DNA is TGTGCCAGCAGCTACCGACTAGCGGGGCCCCAAACTAGCACAGATACGCAGTATTTT. Translation: CASSYRLAGPQTSTDTQYF.

The chain is built from TRBV7-8 and TRBJ1-6; D possibly corresponds to TRBD1 (5 bases). The germline V gene encodes CDR1 SGHVS and CDR2 FQNEAQ. The CDR3 loop spans 16 amino acids. V was clipped by 6 bases and J by 10 bases, with 22 bases between them. The CDR3 loop reads CASRPADRPLGSPLHF. The CDR3 nucleotides read TGTGCCAGCAGACCAGCCGACAGACCCCTGGGGTCACCCCTCCACTTT.

The CDR3 bases are TGCGCCAGCAGCTCGCAGGGGGCCGCTGGAAACACCATATATTTT. Its translation is CASSSQGAAGNTIYF. The rearrangement uses TRBV5-1 and TRBJ1-3, with 8 bases fitting TRBD1. There are 15 residues in the CDR3. Germline V gives CDR1 SGHRS, CDR2 YFSETQ. V lost 3 bases, J lost 2 bases, and 4 bases stayed unmatched.

This clone was counted only a few times. The same CDR3 is also encoded by other DNA sequences in this sample. This rearrangement joins TRBV7-2 to TRBJ2-5; D uncertain. Trimming took off 4 bases at V and 4 bases at J, with 7 bases between the two ends. This CDR3 contains 12 residues. Germline V lookup: CDR1 SGHTA, CDR2 FQGNSA. The CDR3 coding sequence is TGTGCCAGCAGCTCCTCGAGAGAGACCCAGTACTTC. This translates into CASSSSRETQYF.

The chain combines TRBV19 with TRBJ1-2; 8 nucleotides line up with TRBD1. CDR3 length: 15 amino acids. Germline trimming cut 5 bases from V and 3 bases from J; bases unmatched to any gene: 8. Germline V gene lookup returns CDR1 LNHDA and CDR2 SQIVND (reference sequence). The CDR3 coding sequence is TGTGCCAGTAGTTCTGCCACAGGGGGGGACTATGGCTACACCTTC. This encodes CASSSATGGDYGYTF.

The chain employs TRBV6-1 and TRBJ2-2; D is unclear. The V gene lost 2 bases and the J gene lost 7 bases, with 5 bases spanning the gap. Germline loops: CDR1 MNHNS, CDR2 SASEGT. CDR3 size: 12 residues. The CDR3 is CASSEYNGELFF. The CDR3, as DNA: TGTGCCAGCAGTGAATATAACGGGGAGCTGTTTTTT.

V is TRBV27 and J is TRBJ2-3; 10 bases map to TRBD2. V gave up 5 bases and J gave up 0 bases; unmatched junction bases: 8. This CDR3 is 17 amino acids long. Per the germline V gene, CDR1 is MNHEY and CDR2 is SMNVEV (reference sequence). In nucleotides, the CDR3 is TGTGCCAGCAGTCTACGGACTAGCGGAACTAGCACAGATACGCAGTATTTT. Its translation is CASSLRTSGTSTDTQYF.

J is TRBJ1-2 and V is TRBV6-4; D call uncertain. The V end was cut by 3 bases, the J end by 4 bases, with 6 bases between. Germline V gene data show CDR1 as MRHNA and CDR2 as SNTAGT. The CDR3 totals 12 residues. This CDR3 is CASSESGYGYTF. The DNA of the CDR3 is TGTGCCAGCAGTGAATCGGGCTATGGCTACACCTTC.

As to this clone: Additional DNA sequences in this sample encode the identical CDR3. This rearrangement joins TRBV5-1 to TRBJ1-1; 8 nucleotides match TRBD1. With 0 bases clipped from V and 5 bases from J, the junction kept 6 bases outside the gene matches. The germline V gene encodes CDR1 SGHRS and CDR2 YFSETQ. There are 15 residues in the CDR3. CDR3 residues: CASSLVGTGGTEAFF. The CDR3 nucleotides are TGCGCCAGCAGCTTGGTCGGGACAGGCGGTACTGAAGCTTTCTTT.

The V gene is TRBV4-1, the J gene TRBJ2-1, with a weak D call TRBD1 (6 bases). CDR1 and CDR2 (germline): MGHRA, YSYEKL. The V gene lost 1 base and the J gene lost 2 bases, with 12 bases spanning the gap. This CDR3 region has 16 residues. The chain's CDR3 is CASSQGRQAAYNEQFF. The CDR3 DNA is TGCGCCAGCAGCCAAGGGAGACAGGCTGCCTACAATGAGCAGTTCTTC.

V usage is TRBV5-4 and J usage is TRBJ1-6; TRBD1 matches at 8 bases. CDR1 SGHNT and CDR2 YYREEE come from the germline V gene (reference sequence). This CDR3 comprises 15 residues. Trimming took 4 bases from V and 5 from J; bases not matched to a gene: 5. CDR3 nucleotides: TGTGCCAGCAGCCCAGGACAGGGCCATAATTCACCCCTCCACTTT. It encodes CASSPGQGHNSPLHF.

The rearrangement uses TRBV7-3 and TRBJ2-2; TRBD2 matches 7 bases. Germline loops: CDR1 SGHTA, CDR2 FQGTGA. This CDR3 is built from 15 residues. Trimming took 2 bases from V and 2 from J; bases not matched to a gene: 2. CDR3 protein: CASSLGTKNTGELFF. The CDR3 bases are TGTGCCAGCAGCTTAGGGACTAAAAACACCGGGGAGCTGTTTTTT.

In its sample, this clone was seen a few times. This chain links TRBV5-4 with TRBJ1-1; D unresolved. CDR1 and CDR2 (germline): SGHNT, YYREEE (reference sequence). Trimming took 3 bases from V and 7 from J, leaving 10 bases between them. The CDR3 contains 12 residues. The CDR3 bases are TGTGCCAGCAGCTCAGGAGGTTTTGAAGCTTTCTTT. It yields the protein CASSSGGFEAFF.

V and J are TRBV30 and TRBJ2-7; possible D gene TRBD1, 5 bases. The germline V gene has CDR1 GTSNPN and CDR2 SVGIG (reference sequence). The CDR3 extends over 15 amino acids. V lost 2 bases and J 1 base, leaving 15 bases between the germline ends. As DNA, the CDR3 is TGTGCCTGGAGTACGAGACAGACACTTTCCTACGAGCAGTACTTC. Protein: CAWSTRQTLSYEQYF.

The chain employs TRBV6-6 and TRBJ2-5, with TRBD1 as a possible D gene (5 bases). The DNA end favors TRBJ2-7, so the J call may be wrong. Germline V gene data show CDR1 as MNHNY and CDR2 as SVGAGI (reference sequence). The CDR3 is made up of 13 amino acids. CDR3 loop: CASSPRTPYEQYF. CDR3 sequence (DNA): TGTGCCAGCAGTCCGCGGACACCCTACGAGCAGTACTTC.